One and the same sample provided the 9 T cell receptor beta chains below, sequenced in a study of cytomegalovirus exposure and HLA in healthy donors. The PCR ran on 60 Vbeta and 13 Jbeta primers. Sequencing was performed with immunoSEQ multiplex PCR; in TCRdb, only in-frame clones are kept and a portion is missing. This sample has 70,000 or so clones, with about four fifths found just once. The sequenced sample consisted of PBMCs. The receptors were sampled from a man younger than 35 in good health and CMV-seronegative.

V and J are TRBV13 and TRBJ1-5; a weak D match, TRBD1 (6 bases). Germline V lookup: CDR1 PRHDT, CDR2 FYEKMQ (reference sequence). V gave up 0 bases and J gave up 5 bases, with 8 bases separating them. The CDR3 contains 14 residues. CDR3 protein: CASSLGQGYQPQHF. The CDR3 region has the DNA TGTGCCAGCAGCTTAGGACAGGGTTATCAGCCCCAGCATTTT.

This clone came up a few times. J is TRBJ1-4 and V is TRBV28, with a weak D call TRBD1 (6 bases). Trimming cost V 8 bases and J 8 bases, with 15 bases left between them. The CDR3 contains 13 residues. Germline V gene data show CDR1 as MDHEN and CDR2 as SYDVKM. This chain's CDR3 is CASGMTGREKLFF. The DNA for the CDR3 is TGTGCCAGCGGTATGACAGGTCGGGAAAAACTGTTTTTT. Filled out from reference TRBV28 and TRBJ1-4, the complete variable domain reads DVKVTQSSRYLVKRTGEKVFLECVQDMDHENMFWYRQDPGLGLRLIYFSYDVKMKEKGDIPEGYSVSREKKERFSLILESASTNQTSMYLCASGMTGREKLFFGSGTQLSVL.

The V and J genes are TRBV2 and TRBJ2-7; D is perhaps TRBD2 (6 bases). This CDR3 is 10 amino acids long. From germline, CDR1 is SNHLY and CDR2 FYNNEI. CDR3 protein: CASREGQLIV. CDR3 sequence (DNA): TGTGCCAGCAGGGAGGGGCAGTTGATAGTC.

This chain uses TRBV30 with TRBJ1-3; TRBD1 matches 9 bases. This CDR3 is built from 13 residues. The junction had 1 base not matched to a gene; V was cut back by 5 bases and J by 2 bases. CDR1 is GTSNPN, CDR2 SVGIG, per germline (reference sequence). CDR3 in amino acids: CAWRQGAGNTIYF. The CDR3 nucleotides read TGTGCCTGGCGACAGGGGGCTGGAAACACCATATATTTT.

The rearrangement uses TRBV5-6 and TRBJ1-2, with 7 bases that match TRBD1. V lost 3 bases and J lost 0; bases outside the gene matches: 2. This CDR3 is 14 amino acids long. Germline CDR1 SGHDT, CDR2 YYEEEE. CDR3 nucleotides: TGTGCCAGCAGCTCCGGGACAGCTAACTATGGCTACACCTTC. Translating it yields CASSSGTANYGYTF.

The chain is built from TRBV27 and TRBJ1-6, with 8 bases identical to TRBD1. CDR3 length: 15 residues. Germline values: CDR1 MNHEY, CDR2 SMNVEV (reference sequence). V shed 5 bases, J shed 7 bases, and the junction held 7 bases outside the gene matches. CDR3 in DNA: TGTGCCAGCAGTAACACCGGGACAGGAAATTCACCCCTCCACTTT. As protein: CASSNTGTGNSPLHF.

V gene TRBV4-2 combines with J gene TRBJ2-7, with TRBD1 matching over 10 bases. J gave up 4 bases and V 4 bases, and 7 bases lay outside the gene matches. The CDR3 covers 15 residues. CDR1 and CDR2 from the germline V gene are LGHNA and YNFKEQ. The CDR3 reads CASSLDRGLLYEQYF. The CDR3 DNA sequence: TGTGCCAGCAGCCTAGACAGGGGGCTATTGTACGAGCAGTACTTC.

The J gene is TRBJ2-1, the V gene TRBV9, with a tentative D call TRBD1 (6 bases). This CDR3 has 15 residues. Germline CDR1 SGDLS, CDR2 YYNGEE. Trimming left V 4 bases short and J 5 bases short, with 16 bases between. CDR3 region: CASSTSGVRDNEQFF. CDR3 DNA sequence: TGTGCCAGCAGCACCTCAGGGGTGAGAGACAATGAGCAGTTCTTC.

This clone came up once. The CDR3 loop is CASSSHRQGTNSPLHF. The DNA for the CDR3 is TGTGCCAGCAGTTCCCACAGACAGGGGACCAATTCACCCCTCCACTTT. V and J are TRBV27 and TRBJ1-6, with 8 positions matching TRBD1. Trimming at V came to 4 bases and at J to 7 bases, leaving 9 bases not matched to a gene. CDR1 MNHEY and CDR2 SMNVEV come from the germline V gene (reference sequence). This CDR3 contains 16 residues.